The present T cell receptor beta chain was sequenced within a study of OX40 agonist ivuxolimab in advanced cancers. Study-wide context: At doses from 0.01 to 10 mg/kg, patients were given intravenous ivuxolimab every 2 weeks. Patients were over 65% male with ages about 20 to 79, mean around 58.

Blood draws occurred at baseline, cycle 4 day 1, and cycle 7 day 1. This table comes from immunoSEQ multiplex PCR, and its TCRdb copy is limited to in-frame clones, with some not included. The top ten clones hold 11% of a sample with about 28,000 clones, around four fifths of them seen once. V was trimmed by 4 bases and J by 4 bases, leaving 10 bases between them. Germline V gives CDR1 SGHAT, CDR2 FQNNGV. The CDR3 is made up of 13 amino acids. This TCR came from an adult with an advanced solid tumor such as melanoma, head and neck, liver or kidney cancer. The sample consisted of CD4+ or CD8+ T cells sorted from blood, taken in a trial of the OX40 agonist ivuxolimab. This chain connects TRBV11-2 to TRBJ2-5; D is perhaps TRBD2 (6 bases). In DNA form, the CDR3 reads TGTGCCAGCAGCTGGAAAGCGGGAGAGACCCAGTACTTC. It specifies CASSWKAGETQYF.